The rows below give T cell receptor beta chains drawn from one sample of a study of cytomegalovirus exposure and HLA in healthy donors. The data were produced by immunoSEQ multiplex PCR, yet TCRdb's version contains in-frame clones alone and is incomplete. The sample records more than 65,000 clones, 90% to 97% being singletons. Material for sequencing was PBMCs. Receptor source: a woman between 18 and 29 years old in good health and CMV-seronegative. Both conserved end residues are part of each CDR3. D genes are given only for firm matches. Size tells how often a clone was seen (once, few, many) or the class of an expanded clone, and some rows leave it out.

>TRBJ2-3|NA|TRBV6-1|NA
TGTGCCAGCACCCCTAACTCAGATACGCAGTATTTT
CASTPNSDTQYF
>TRBJ2-7|NA|TRBV5-8|NA
TGTGCCAGCAGCGAGGGGACAAACTTC
CASSEGTNF
>TRBJ2-7|NA|TRBV6-5|NA
TGTGCCAGCTTTGGAGGGGGAGGGCCCTACGAGCAGTACTTC
CASFGGGGPYEQYF
>TRBJ2-7|NA|TRBV27|NA
TGTGCCAGCACAGTCTACGAGCAGTACTTC
CASTVYEQYF
>TRBJ1-2|NA|TRBV27|NA
TGTGCCAGCAGCCAAGGACAGATCAACTATGGCTACACCTTC
CASSQGQINYGYTF
>TRBJ2-1|NA|TRBV18|NA
TGTGCCAGCTCACCCCTAGGGGGGGCCAATGAGCAGTTCTTC
CASSPLGGANEQFF
>TRBJ1-6|NA|TRBV7-9|NA
TGTGCCAGCGCTACGCGGGAGAGCTCCTATAATTCACCCCTCCACTTT
CASATRESSYNSPLHF
>TRBJ2-7|TRBD1|TRBV19|NA
TGTGCCAGTAGTATAGAGGGACAGGGCACCTACGAGCAGTACTTC
CASSIEGQGTYEQYF
>TRBJ1-5|TRBD1|TRBV30|NA
TGTGCCTGCGAATGGCCGGGCAGGGGGCTTCGGCCCCAGCATTTT
CACEWPGRGLRPQHF
>TRBJ1-5|NA|TRBV6-1|NA
TGTGCCAGCAGGGGGCAGTCCAATCAGCCCCAGCATTTT
CASRGQSNQPQHF
>TRBJ2-1|NA|TRBV18|NA
TGTGCCAGCTCACCGGACTACGGGGGAAATTTATACAATGAGCAGTTCTTC
CASSPDYGGNLYNEQFF
>TRBJ2-4|TRBD2|TRBV5-6|once
TGTGCCAGCAGCTCGGGACTAGCTGAGAACATTCAGTACTTC
CASSSGLAENIQYF
>TRBJ2-2|TRBD1|TRBV5-1|NA
TGCGCCAGCAGCTCCAACAGGGGGGACACCGGGGAGCTGTTTTTT
CASSSNRGDTGELFF
>TRBJ1-1|NA|TRBV18|NA
TGTGCCAGCTCACCACCGTCAGGGGAAGCTTTCTTT
CASSPPSGEAFF
>TRBJ2-7|NA|TRBV27|once
TGTGCCAGCAGTTTATACAGGGACTCCTACGAGCAGTACTTC
CASSLYRDSYEQYF
>TRBJ2-7|TRBD1|TRBV10-1|NA
TGCGCCAGCAGTGTCTCCGGGACAGGGGGCCACGAGCAGTACTTC
CASSVSGTGGHEQYF
>TRBJ2-1|TRBD2|TRBV15|NA
TGTGCCACCAGCAGTCGGGACAGGACTAGCGGGAGTTGGTACAATGAGCAGTTCTTC
CATSSRDRTSGSWYNEQFF